Listed below are T cell receptor beta chains from one sample, sequenced in a study of T cell changes during pregnancy in multiple sclerosis. Sequencing used immunoSEQ multiplex PCR; TCRdb keeps in-frame clones, though not all of them. Counted here are 50,000 to 60,000 clones, 90% occurring once; the ten biggest clones make up 0.58%. This specimen consisted of CD4+ T cells from peripheral blood mononuclear cells, obtained in the first trimester of pregnancy. These receptor sequences come from a female donor with multiple sclerosis, enrolled in a pregnancy study. Each CDR3 is given with its conserved first and last residue. The D gene is left open where the match is weak. Part of the rows lack a size; the others show once, few, many or a class for expanded clones.

>-|TRBJ1-3|-|TRBV14
TGTGCCAGCAGCCGCGACAGCTCTGGAAACACCATATATTTT
CASSRDSSGNTIYF
>-|TRBJ2-3|-|TRBV27
TGTGCCAGCAACATTGACACAGATACGCAGTATTTT
CASNIDTDTQYF
>-|TRBJ2-5|TRBD1|TRBV15
TGTGCCACCAGCAGAGGGGACAGGGAGGCGGGACGAGAGACCCAGTACTTC
CATSRGDREAGRETQYF
>-|TRBJ2-7|TRBD1|TRBV5-1
TGCGCCAGCAGCTTGGACAGGGGGCCTTTTGCGCAGTACTTC
CASSLDRGPFAQYF
>-|TRBJ2-1|TRBD2|TRBV7-2
TGTGCCAGCAGTGGGACTAGCGGGAATAACAATGAGCAGTTCTTC
CASSGTSGNNNEQFF
>-|TRBJ2-1|TRBD1|TRBV5-4
TGTGCCAGCAGCCGAAGGACAGGGAAGGTGAGTGAGCAGTTCTTC
CASSRRTGKVSEQFF
>-|TRBJ2-1|TRBD2|TRBV4-1
TGCGCCAGCAGCAAGGGACTAGCGGGATCGGGCAATGAGCAGTTCTTC
CASSKGLAGSGNEQFF
>-|TRBJ1-3|-|TRBV12-5
TGTGCTAGTGGTACCCCCGGGGTCACCATATATTTT
CASGTPGVTIYF
>-|TRBJ2-1|TRBD2|TRBV7-2
TGTGCCAGCGAGCGGGGGCGATACAATGAGCAGTTCTTC
CASERGRYNEQFF
>once|TRBJ2-1|TRBD2|TRBV11-2
TGTGCCAGCAGCTTCCCCGGGGGGAGGTACAATGAGCAGTTCTTC
CASSFPGGRYNEQFF
>once|TRBJ1-1|-|TRBV6-5
TGTGCCAGCAGGCAACAGGGGAACACTGAAGCTTTCTTT
CASRQQGNTEAFF
>-|TRBJ2-7|-|TRBV25-1
TGTGCCAGCAGCCCACAGGGCTCTGTCTACGAGCAGTACTTC
CASSPQGSVYEQYF
>-|TRBJ2-1|-|TRBV5-1
TGCGCCAGCAGCCCGACTGGAGTTTACAATGAGCAGTTCTTC
CASSPTGVYNEQFF
>-|TRBJ1-5|TRBD1|TRBV5-1
TGCGCCAGCAGCTACACAGGGGGGAATCAGCCCCAGCATTTT
CASSYTGGNQPQHF
>once|TRBJ2-3|TRBD2|TRBV5-1
TGCGCCAGCAACCCCCTATTCGGGGGGGCGGCAGATACGCAGTATTTT
CASNPLFGGAADTQYF
>-|TRBJ2-1|-|TRBV5-1
TGCGCCAGCAGCTTGGACTTACAGGGTGAGCAGTTCTTC
CASSLDLQGEQFF